A single sample gave rise to the 21 T cell receptor beta chains below, sequenced in a study of OX40 agonist ivuxolimab in advanced cancers. Measured with immunoSEQ multiplex PCR; TCRdb has only the in-frame clones, and not every one. Of some 70,000 clones in the sample, 65% to 90% were seen once. The sample here was CD4+ or CD8+ T cells sorted from blood, taken in a trial of the OX40 agonist ivuxolimab. These receptors came from an adult with an advanced solid tumor such as melanoma, head and neck, liver or kidney cancer.

The V gene is TRBV19, the J gene TRBJ2-7; no definite D call. CDR1 and CDR2 from the germline V gene are LNHDA and SQIVND (reference sequence). The CDR3 has 14 amino acids. Trimming removed 4 bases from V and 6 bases from J, with 16 bases in between. The CDR3 DNA is TGTGCCAGTAGTACCGGAACGCGCCCGGCCGAGCAGTACTTC. Amino acid sequence: CASSTGTRPAEQYF.

J is TRBJ2-7 and V is TRBV7-2, with TRBD1 matching 7 bases. The length of the CDR3 is 15 residues. Losses at the gene ends were 1 base for V and 3 bases for J; bases not matched to a gene: 6. CDR1 is SGHTA and CDR2 is FQGNSA in the germline V gene. Here the CDR3 DNA reads TGTGCCAGCAGCTTAGGTCAGGGGGACCACTACGAGCAGTACTTC. Translated: CASSLGQGDHYEQYF.

V and J are TRBV18 and TRBJ2-7; 9 positions agree with TRBD1. The CDR3 is 15 amino acids. V lost 1 base to trimming and J lost 2 bases; unmatched junction nucleotides: 3. CDR1 KGHSH and CDR2 LQKENI come from the germline V gene. The DNA of the CDR3 is TGTGCCAGCTCACCACGCTGGACAGGGGCCTACGAGCAGTACTTC. It encodes CASSPRWTGAYEQYF. The full variable domain, in which reference TRBV18 and TRBJ2-7 provide the parts outside the CDR3, is NAGVMQNPRHLVRRRGQEARLRCSPMKGHSHVYWYRQLPEEGLKFMVYLQKENIIDESGMPKERFSAEFPKEGPSILRIQQVVRGDSAAYFCASSPRWTGAYEQYFGPGTRLTVT.

This clone was recorded a few times. The J gene is TRBJ1-1, the V gene TRBV7-9; 10 nucleotides align to TRBD1. The trim removed 5 bases at V and 12 bases at J, leaving 6 bases unmatched. The germline V gene encodes CDR1 SEHNR and CDR2 FQNEAQ (reference sequence). CDR3 size: 12 residues. The chain's CDR3 is CASSHGDRGSFF. The CDR3, as DNA: TGTGCCAGCAGCCATGGGGACAGGGGTTCTTTCTTT. Full variable domain (rest looked up from reference TRBV7-9 and TRBJ1-1): DTGVSQNPRHKITKRGQNVTFRCDPISEHNRLYWYRQTLGQGPEFLTYFQNEAQLEKSRLLSDRFSAERPKGSFSTLEIQRTEQGDSAMYLCASSHGDRGSFFGQGTRLTVV.

The rearrangement joins TRBV7-2 to TRBJ2-6, with a weak D call TRBD1 (5 bases). Germline CDR1 reads SGHTA; CDR2 reads FQGNSA. The V end lost 2 bases, the J end lost 2 bases, and 13 bases lay between the germline ends. This CDR3 has 17 amino acids. The CDR3 DNA follows: TGTGCCAGCAGCTTACGTGGGGCTGGCACTGGGGCCAACGTCCTGACTTTC. Translating it yields CASSLRGAGTGANVLTF.

This chain uses TRBV6-5 with TRBJ1-6; the D is unclear. With 0 bases removed from V and 10 bases from J, the gap between germline ends came to 10 bases. The germline V gene encodes CDR1 MNHEY and CDR2 SVGAGI. The CDR3 is made up of 14 amino acids. For the CDR3, the DNA is TGTGCCAGCAGTTACTCGAGCAAGGACTCACCCCTCCACTTT. Its protein is CASSYSSKDSPLHF.

The chain employs TRBV30 and TRBJ1-5; tentative D call: TRBD1 (5 bases). CDR3 length: 13 residues. Germline lookup yields CDR1 GTSNPN and CDR2 SVGIG (reference sequence). Trimming cost V 4 bases and J 2 bases, with 9 bases left between them. The CDR3 sequence: CAWTQGGNQPQHF. CDR3 in DNA: TGTGCCTGGACTCAGGGTGGCAATCAGCCCCAGCATTTT.

V and J are TRBV5-1 and TRBJ2-5; TRBD2 matches at 8 bases. J gave up 2 bases and V 0 bases, and 9 bases lay outside the gene matches. CDR3 length equals 17 residues. Germline-derived CDR1 and CDR2 are SGHRS and YFSETQ. CDR3 coding DNA: TGCGCCAGCAGCTTGGCCTTGTCAGGCGGGGGGCAAGAGACCCAGTACTTC. Amino acid sequence: CASSLALSGGGQETQYF.

This clone was picked up a small number of times. The chain is built from TRBV4-3 and TRBJ2-3, with D maybe TRBD2 (6 bases). V gave up 4 bases and J gave up 4 bases, with 12 bases separating them. CDR3 length equals 14 residues. The germline CDR1 and CDR2 sequences are LGHNA and YSLEER. CDR3 in DNA: TGCGCCAGCAGCCGAGGGGTAGCGGCAGATACGCAGTATTTT. Its protein is CASSRGVAADTQYF.

V and J are TRBV4-1 and TRBJ2-1; the match to TRBD2 covers 7 bases. Germline-derived CDR1 and CDR2 are MGHRA and YSYEKL. Trimming removed 1 base from V and 5 bases from J; junction bases left unmatched: 11. The CDR3 covers 17 residues. CDR3 sequence reads: CASSQAPVGAGNNEQFF. CDR3 DNA: TGCGCCAGCAGCCAAGCCCCTGTTGGAGCGGGAAACAATGAGCAGTTCTTC.

The genes are TRBV6-6 and TRBJ2-1; 9 bases align to TRBD1. V was pared by 5 bases and J by 0 bases, with 5 bases of the junction left unmatched. Germline CDR1 is MNHNY and CDR2 is SVGAGI (reference sequence). The CDR3 contains 16 residues. CDR3 sequence: CASSHDRGSSYNEQFF. The DNA for the CDR3 is TGTGCCAGCAGTCACGACAGGGGGAGCTCCTACAATGAGCAGTTCTTC.

The rearrangement uses TRBV19 and TRBJ1-1; TRBD1 might be the D (5 bases). The germline gives CDR1 LNHDA, CDR2 SQIVND (reference sequence). The CDR3 contains 15 residues. The V end was cut by 4 bases, the J end by 1 base, with 13 bases between. CDR3 residues: CASSTLVQGNTEAFF. DNA of the CDR3: TGTGCCAGTAGTACCCTGGTCCAGGGGAACACTGAAGCTTTCTTT.

The rearrangement joins TRBV5-1 to TRBJ2-5, with TRBD1 as a possible D gene (6 bases). Germline values: CDR1 SGHRS, CDR2 YFSETQ. The CDR3 is 12 residues long. V was trimmed by 2 bases and J by 5 bases, leaving 7 bases between them. CDR3 bases: TGCGCCAGCAGCTTCAGGGGCGAGACCCAGTACTTC. Its protein product is CASSFRGETQYF.

This clone was detected once. The J gene is TRBJ2-2, the V gene TRBV27; a possible D gene is TRBD2 (6 bases). Germline loops: CDR1 MNHEY, CDR2 SMNVEV (reference sequence). CDR3 size: 15 residues. The V and J ends lost 6 bases and 0 bases respectively, with 11 bases between them. The CDR3 nucleotides are TGTGCCAGCAGGGGGGACTGGGCGAACACCGGGGAGCTGTTTTTT. Translation: CASRGDWANTGELFF.

This clone is deemed medium-sized. The V and J genes are TRBV4-1 and TRBJ2-7; D call uncertain. Trimming stripped 1 base from V and 1 base from J, with 11 bases between. Germline loops: CDR1 MGHRA, CDR2 YSYEKL. The CDR3 is made up of 15 amino acids. This chain's CDR3 is CASSQAAAGSYEQYF. In DNA, the CDR3 is TGCGCCAGCAGCCAAGCGGCCGCAGGATCCTACGAGCAGTACTTC.

The rearrangement uses TRBV28 and TRBJ2-3; 10 bases match TRBD2. Germline V CDR1 and CDR2: MDHEN, SYDVKM. CDR3 length: 17 amino acids. Trimming removed 2 bases from V and 6 bases from J; junction bases left unmatched: 11. In DNA form, the CDR3 reads TGTGCCAGCAGTTTACCTGCGCTAGCGGGAGTTGGGGATACGCAGTATTTT. This translates into CASSLPALAGVGDTQYF. The full variable domain, in which reference TRBV28 and TRBJ2-3 provide the parts outside the CDR3, is DVKVTQSSRYLVKRTGEKVFLECVQDMDHENMFWYRQDPGLGLRLIYFSYDVKMKEKGDIPEGYSVSREKKERFSLILESASTNQTSMYLCASSLPALAGVGDTQYFGPGTRLTVL.

This sequence joins TRBV6-5 and TRBJ1-1; D is unresolved. V was shortened by 5 bases and J by 1 base, with 5 bases between the two germline ends. The CDR3 spans 12 residues. Germline CDR1 MNHEY, CDR2 SVGAGI. The CDR3 DNA reads TGTGCCAGCAGTCGGCCGAACACTGAAGCTTTCTTT. It translates to CASSRPNTEAFF.

The chain carries TRBV7-2 and TRBJ1-2, with a tentative D call TRBD1 (5 bases). Germline V CDR1 and CDR2: SGHTA, FQGNSA. This CDR3 has 14 residues. Trimming stripped 4 bases from V and 4 bases from J, with 13 bases between. In DNA form, the CDR3 reads TGTGCCAGCAGCTCCTCGGGGACCTTCTATGGCTACACCTTC. Translated, it gives CASSSSGTFYGYTF.

CDR3 residues: CASSQELAGNTGELFF. For the CDR3, the DNA is TGCGCCAGCAGCCAAGAACTAGCGGGGAACACCGGGGAGCTGTTTTTT. This chain uses TRBV4-3 with TRBJ2-2, with 9 bases identical to TRBD2. The CDR3 runs to 16 residues. Germline CDR1 is LGHNA and CDR2 is YSLEER. J gave up 1 base and V 0 bases, and 0 bases lay outside the gene matches.

V and J are TRBV18 and TRBJ1-4, with TRBD1 as a possible D gene (6 bases). Per germline, CDR1 KGHSH and CDR2 LQKENI. The CDR3 is 13 amino acids. The V end was cut by 2 bases, the J end by 6 bases, with 7 bases between. The DNA for the CDR3 is TGTGCCAGCTCACCAAACAGGGATGAAAAACTGTTTTTT. The encoded protein is CASSPNRDEKLFF.

J is TRBJ1-4 and V is TRBV30; 7 bases match TRBD1. With 4 bases clipped from V and 0 bases from J, the junction kept 11 bases outside the gene matches. The CDR3 has 17 residues. Looked up from germline, CDR1 is GTSNPN and CDR2 is SVGIG (reference sequence). The CDR3 sequence: CAWKRQGGPTTNEKLFF. In nucleotides, the CDR3 is TGTGCCTGGAAGAGACAGGGAGGCCCGACAACTAATGAAAAACTGTTTTTT. Using reference TRBV30 and TRBJ1-4 for the parts outside the CDR3, the full variable domain is SQTIHQWPATLVQPVGSPLSLECTVEGTSNPNLYWYRQAAGRGLQLLFYSVGIGQISSEVPQNLSASRPQDRQFILSSKKLLLSDSGFYLCAWKRQGGPTTNEKLFFGSGTQLSVL.